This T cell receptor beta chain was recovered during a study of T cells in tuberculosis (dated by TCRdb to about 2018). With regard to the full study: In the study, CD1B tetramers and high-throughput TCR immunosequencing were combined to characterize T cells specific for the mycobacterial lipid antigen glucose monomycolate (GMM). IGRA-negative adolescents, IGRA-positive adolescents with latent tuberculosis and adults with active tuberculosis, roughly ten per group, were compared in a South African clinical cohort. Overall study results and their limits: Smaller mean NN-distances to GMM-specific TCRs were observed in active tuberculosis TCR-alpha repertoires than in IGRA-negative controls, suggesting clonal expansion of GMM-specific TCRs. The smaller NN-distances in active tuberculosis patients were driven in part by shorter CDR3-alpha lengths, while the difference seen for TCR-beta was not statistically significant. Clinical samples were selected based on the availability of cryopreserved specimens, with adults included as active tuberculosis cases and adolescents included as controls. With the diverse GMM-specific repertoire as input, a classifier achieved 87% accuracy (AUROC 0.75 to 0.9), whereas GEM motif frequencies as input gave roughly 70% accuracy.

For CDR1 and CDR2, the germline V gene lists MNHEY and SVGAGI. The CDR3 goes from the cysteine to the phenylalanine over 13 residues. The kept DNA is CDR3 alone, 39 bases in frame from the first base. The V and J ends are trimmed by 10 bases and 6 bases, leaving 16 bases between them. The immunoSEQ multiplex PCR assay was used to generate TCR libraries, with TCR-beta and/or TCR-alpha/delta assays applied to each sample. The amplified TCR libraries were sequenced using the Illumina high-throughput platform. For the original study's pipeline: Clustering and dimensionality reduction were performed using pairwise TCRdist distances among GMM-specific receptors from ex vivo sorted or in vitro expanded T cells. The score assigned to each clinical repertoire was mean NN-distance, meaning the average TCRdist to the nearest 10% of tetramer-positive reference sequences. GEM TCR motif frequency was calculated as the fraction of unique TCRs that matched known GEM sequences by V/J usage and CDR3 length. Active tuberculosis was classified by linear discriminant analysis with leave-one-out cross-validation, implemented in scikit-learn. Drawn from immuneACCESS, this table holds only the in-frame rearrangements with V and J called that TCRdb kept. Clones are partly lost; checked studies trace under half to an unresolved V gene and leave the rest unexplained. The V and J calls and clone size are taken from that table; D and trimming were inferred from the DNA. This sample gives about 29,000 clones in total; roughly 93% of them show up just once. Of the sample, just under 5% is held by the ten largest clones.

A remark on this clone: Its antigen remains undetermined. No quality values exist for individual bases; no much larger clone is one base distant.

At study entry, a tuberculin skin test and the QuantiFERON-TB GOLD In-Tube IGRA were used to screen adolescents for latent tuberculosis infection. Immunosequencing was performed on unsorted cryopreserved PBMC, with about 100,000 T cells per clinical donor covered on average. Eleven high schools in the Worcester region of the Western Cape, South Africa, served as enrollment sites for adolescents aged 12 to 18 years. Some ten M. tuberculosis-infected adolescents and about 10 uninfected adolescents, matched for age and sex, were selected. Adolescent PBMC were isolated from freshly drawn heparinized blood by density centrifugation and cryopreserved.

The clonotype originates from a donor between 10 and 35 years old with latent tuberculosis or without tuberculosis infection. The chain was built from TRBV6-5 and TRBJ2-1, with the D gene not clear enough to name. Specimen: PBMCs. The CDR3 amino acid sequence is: CATIDTNSNEQFF. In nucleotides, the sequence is TGTGCCACCATCGACACCAACTCCAATGAGCAGTTCTTC.